This passage covers 23 T cell receptor beta chains from one sample sequenced in a study of a mutant IDH1 vaccine in newly diagnosed glioma. The sample's time point: week 47, end of study. Topical imiquimod accompanied each vaccine dose, which consisted of 300 ug of mutant IDH1 20-mer peptide. TCRdb's table, derived via immunoSEQ multiplex PCR, lists solely in-frame clones and lacks some. The table includes approximately 52,000 clones, approximately 80% detected once. For these receptors, no antigen is known. The source material was PBMCs, sampled from a glioma patient whose treatment included an IDH1 peptide vaccine. These receptors were obtained from a woman in her forties with glioma. Some clones in this sample may be carry-over from other donors' samples.

This clone was picked up a small number of times. The V gene is TRBV9, the J gene TRBJ2-2, with TRBD2 identical over 15 bases. In germline, CDR1 is SGDLS, CDR2 YYNGEE. After removal of 3 bases from V and 7 bases from J, the junction contained 10 bases not matched to a gene. This CDR3 is 18 amino acids long. CDR3 bases: TGTGCCAGCAGCGAACGGACTAGCGGGAGGGCGAGGGACGGGGAGCTGTTTTTT. Translated: CASSERTSGRARDGELFF.

The V and J genes are TRBV2 and TRBJ1-3; D unresolved. V lost 5 bases to trimming and J lost 0 bases, with 8 bases between them. The CDR3 consists of 14 residues. Germline loops: CDR1 SNHLY, CDR2 FYNNEI. The CDR3 DNA is TGTGCCAGCAGTCTTTGGGACTCTGGAAACACCATATATTTT. It yields the protein CASSLWDSGNTIYF.

The chain combines TRBV9 with TRBJ2-1; D unclear. Trimming left V 1 base short and J 1 base short, with 9 bases between. The CDR3 has 15 amino acids. Germline CDR1 SGDLS, CDR2 YYNGEE. In DNA, the CDR3 is TGTGCCAGCAGCGTATCTGGGCTGTCCTACAATGAGCAGTTCTTC. Amino acid sequence: CASSVSGLSYNEQFF.

The CDR3 protein is CASSPDAGPGELFF. The CDR3 DNA sequence: TGTGCCAGCAGCCCGGACGCGGGGCCCGGGGAGCTGTTTTTT. V and J are TRBV7-2 and TRBJ2-2, with a possible D match to TRBD2 (6 bases). Deletions cut 5 bases from V and 6 bases from J, with 13 bases between. Per germline, CDR1 SGHTA and CDR2 FQGNSA. This CDR3 has 14 amino acids. Looking up the rest from reference TRBV7-2 and TRBJ2-2 gives the full variable domain: GAGVSQSPSNKVTEKGKDVELRCDPISGHTALYWYRQSLGQGLEFLIYFQGNSAPDKSGLPSDRFSAERTGGSVSTLTIQRTQQEDSAVYLCASSPDAGPGELFFGEGSRLTVL.

The chain is built from TRBV4-1 and TRBJ1-3; D unresolved. The V and J ends lost 1 base and 0 bases respectively, with 10 bases between them. CDR1 is MGHRA and CDR2 is YSYEKL in the germline V gene. There are 16 residues in the CDR3. This CDR3 reads CASSQARLDSGNTIYF. The CDR3 bases are TGCGCCAGCAGCCAAGCGAGGCTAGACTCTGGAAACACCATATATTTT.

The chain links TRBV7-8 to TRBJ2-7; TRBD2 agrees at 9 bases. After removal of 2 bases from V and 2 bases from J, the junction contained 7 bases not matched to a gene. This CDR3 region has 16 residues. Looked up from germline, CDR1 is SGHVS and CDR2 is FQNEAQ. In DNA form, the CDR3 reads TGTGCCAGCAGCTTATCTGGACTAGCGAGAGCCTACGAGCAGTACTTC. Its protein product is CASSLSGLARAYEQYF. Complete variable domain (other parts from reference TRBV7-8 and TRBJ2-7): GAGVSQSPRYKVAKRGQDVALRCDPISGHVSLFWYQQALGQGPEFLTYFQNEAQLDKSGLPSDRFFAERPEGSVSTLKIQRTQQEDSAVYLCASSLSGLARAYEQYFGPGTRLTVT.

In its sample, this clone was seen a few times. This chain connects TRBV27 to TRBJ1-6, with a possible D match to TRBD1 (5 bases). V was cut by 0 bases and J by 5 bases, with 14 bases left in between. Looked up from germline, CDR1 is MNHEY and CDR2 is SMNVEV (reference sequence). The CDR3 length is 17 residues. Here the CDR3 reads CASSLSWRQGDNSPLHF. CDR3 sequence (DNA): TGTGCCAGCAGTTTATCGTGGCGGCAGGGCGATAATTCACCCCTCCACTTT.

The chain carries TRBV7-9 and TRBJ2-2; D call uncertain. CDR1 and CDR2 (germline): SEHNR, FQNEAQ (reference sequence). V shed 10 bases and J shed 3 bases, with 9 bases lying between them. The CDR3 loop spans 12 amino acids. The CDR3 nucleotides read TGTGCCACCCCGACTCACACCGGGGAGCTGTTTTTT. Amino acid sequence: CATPTHTGELFF.

This sequence joins TRBV9 and TRBJ2-3, with D perhaps matching TRBD1 (6 bases). Deletions cut 4 bases from V and 3 bases from J, with 18 bases between. The length of the CDR3 is 16 residues. CDR1 SGDLS and CDR2 YYNGEE come from the germline V gene. The chain's CDR3 is CASSLVGAGATDTQYF. Here the CDR3 DNA reads TGTGCCAGCAGCCTAGTAGGTGCAGGGGCAACAGATACGCAGTATTTT.

In its sample, this clone is medium-sized. The chain is built from TRBV6-5 and TRBJ2-5; 7 bases line up with TRBD1. In germline, CDR1 is MNHEY, CDR2 SVGAGI. The V gene end was trimmed by 6 bases and the J gene end by 4 bases; junction bases not matched to a gene: 11. The CDR3 is made up of 15 amino acids. The CDR3 sequence is CASSPSGTAPETQYF. The CDR3 DNA is TGTGCCAGCAGCCCATCCGGGACAGCCCCAGAGACCCAGTACTTC.

The chain carries TRBV2 and TRBJ1-2, with D uncertain. This CDR3 contains 11 residues. CDR1 is SNHLY and CDR2 is FYNNEI in the germline V gene. V was shortened by 7 bases and J by 2 bases, with 5 bases between the two germline ends. The CDR3 sequence is CASTENYGYTF. The CDR3, as DNA: TGTGCCAGCACGGAGAACTATGGCTACACCTTC.

The chain links TRBV9 to TRBJ2-1; D uncertain. The CDR3 has 14 residues. Germline V CDR1 and CDR2: SGDLS, YYNGEE. V lost 0 bases and J lost 6, with 10 bases in between. The CDR3 loop reads CASSVGQVLNEQFF. Written as DNA, the CDR3 is TGTGCCAGCAGCGTAGGGCAGGTCCTCAATGAGCAGTTCTTC.

V and J are TRBV7-6 and TRBJ1-1, with 9 bases that match TRBD1. Per germline, CDR1 SGHVS and CDR2 FNYEAQ. With 1 base clipped from V and 9 bases from J, the junction kept 3 bases outside the gene matches. The CDR3 totals 13 residues. CDR3 in DNA: TGTGCCAGCAGCTTAGTACAGGGGGCTAAAGCTTTCTTT. Its translation: CASSLVQGAKAFF.

The chain combines TRBV7-8 with TRBJ1-2; the match to TRBD1 covers 10 bases. There are 15 residues in the CDR3. The J segment lost 8 bases and the V segment lost 5 bases, leaving 11 bases of the junction unmatched. Germline CDR1 and CDR2: SGHVS and FQNEAQ. The CDR3 DNA reads TGTGCCAGCAGCATTACGGGACAGGGGCGGTGGGGCTACACCTTC. Amino acid sequence: CASSITGQGRWGYTF.

This rearrangement joins TRBV11-2 to TRBJ1-1; a possible D gene is TRBD1 (5 bases). CDR1 is SGHAT and CDR2 is FQNNGV in the germline V gene. V gave up 3 bases and J gave up 0 bases, with 11 bases separating them. The CDR3 extends over 15 amino acids. The CDR3 sequence is CASSFAGTVNTEAFF. The CDR3 region has the DNA TGTGCCAGCAGCTTTGCCGGGACGGTGAACACTGAAGCTTTCTTT.

This chain links TRBV9 with TRBJ2-5; D not certain. Trimming left V 3 bases short and J 5 bases short, with 17 bases between. CDR1 is SGDLS, CDR2 YYNGEE, per germline. The CDR3 has 15 residues. The CDR3 bases are TGTGCCAGCAGCGCCTCCTTGGACCCCCAGGAGACCCAGTACTTC. This translates into CASSASLDPQETQYF.

This clone was seen a single time. This sequence joins TRBV6-5 and TRBJ2-2; a weak D match, TRBD1 (5 bases). V gave up 5 bases and J gave up 4 bases, with 8 bases separating them. The CDR3 covers 13 residues. In germline, CDR1 is MNHEY, CDR2 SVGAGI. The CDR3 reads CASSDRVTGELFF. DNA of the CDR3: TGTGCCAGCAGTGACAGAGTCACCGGGGAGCTGTTTTTT.

The chain uses TRBV6-4 and TRBJ2-1; 11 bases agree with TRBD2. The CDR3 has 16 residues. Looked up from germline, CDR1 is MRHNA and CDR2 is SNTAGT. Trimming at V came to 0 bases and at J to 7 bases, leaving 5 bases not matched to a gene. The CDR3 nucleotides are TGTGCCAGCAGTGACTCGGCTAGCGGGGGGTCGAATGAGCAGTTCTTC. Its translation: CASSDSASGGSNEQFF.

The rearrangement joins TRBV19 to TRBJ2-5; the D gene is possibly TRBD1 (5 bases). The CDR3 is 14 amino acids. The ends were cut back, 4 bases at V and 5 bases at J, with 14 bases in the middle. Per germline, CDR1 LNHDA and CDR2 SQIVND (reference sequence). CDR3 DNA sequence: TGTGCCAGTAGTACGGCAGGGTTGCCGGAGACCCAGTACTTC. It translates to CASSTAGLPETQYF.

This chain uses TRBV25-1 with TRBJ2-3, with a weak D call TRBD2 (5 bases). The germline CDR1 and CDR2 sequences are MGHDK and SYGVNS. Trimming removed 0 bases at V and 4 bases at J, with 5 bases between. The CDR3 spans 13 residues. The CDR3 nucleotides read TGTGCCAGCAGTGAATACGGGGCAGATACGCAGTATTTT. This sequence encodes CASSEYGADTQYF.

The CDR3 nucleotides read TGTGCCATCAGTCTTGGGACTAGCGGGGGGGATCTTATCAGGAATGAGCAGTTCTTC. Protein sequence: CAISLGTSGGDLIRNEQFF. The rearrangement joins TRBV10-3 to TRBJ2-1; 16 nucleotides agree with TRBD2. The length of the CDR3 is 19 residues. Germline V lookup: CDR1 ENHRY, CDR2 SYGVKD. J gave up 7 bases and V 5 bases, and 14 bases lay outside the gene matches.

This chain connects TRBV29-1 to TRBJ2-1; no clear D gene. The CDR3 has 13 amino acids. Per germline, CDR1 SQVTM and CDR2 ANQGSEA. V lost 4 bases and J 0 bases, leaving 7 bases between the germline ends. The chain's CDR3 is CSVGIGSYNEQFF. CDR3 sequence (DNA): TGCAGCGTTGGGATCGGCTCCTACAATGAGCAGTTCTTC.

The V and J genes are TRBV6-5 and TRBJ1-2, with 8 nucleotides matching TRBD1. CDR3 length equals 14 residues. V was pared by 5 bases and J by 3 bases, with 5 bases of the junction left unmatched. Germline V gene lookup returns CDR1 MNHEY and CDR2 SVGAGI. The CDR3 loop reads CASSKTGVHYGYTF. The CDR3 coding sequence is TGTGCCAGCAGTAAGACAGGGGTGCACTATGGCTACACCTTC.